This T cell receptor (beta chain) was observed in a study of T cell clones after liver transplantation. The assay was immunoSEQ multiplex PCR, and TCRdb's table has in-frame clones only and misses some. This table holds 45,000 to 60,000 clones, approximately 70% found once. With V trimmed by 0 bases and J by 8 bases, 5 bases remained unmatched. This CDR3 spans 14 amino acids. Germline V gives CDR1 SGHRS, CDR2 YFSETQ. Broader study findings: Graft donor-reactive T cells may have migrated into the graft rather than being deleted.

Worth noting for this clone: Its antigen is currently unknown.

The sequenced sample was CD4+ T cells from blood, obtained at the approximately 16-month timepoint. The rearrangement joins TRBV5-1 to TRBJ1-3; 7 nucleotides agree with TRBD1. This clonotype was obtained from a human patient who received a liver transplant. The T cells may come from the graft donor. DNA for the CDR3: TGCGCCAGCAGCTTGGGGGGACAGCTAGACACCATATATTTT. As protein: CASSLGGQLDTIYF.